Below are 13 T cell receptor beta chains sequenced from a single sample in a study of tumor-infiltrating T cells and Merkel cell polyomavirus. Study background: CD8+ T cells recognized the Merkel cell polyomavirus KLL epitope.

Sequencing used immunoSEQ multiplex PCR; TCRdb keeps in-frame clones, though not all of them. Here the sample spans 24,000 or so clones, around nine tenths being singletons. Robust Merkel cell polyomavirus Large T antigen positivity by immunohistochemistry was seen in all patients' tumors. Sequencing was carried out using lymph node tissue. The receptors derive from a man aged 45-60 years with Merkel cell carcinoma.

The chain couples TRBV18 to TRBJ2-3; TRBD1 aligns across 9 bases. Germline V CDR1 and CDR2: KGHSH, LQKENI. CDR3 length: 14 residues. With 8 bases clipped from V and 5 bases from J, the junction kept 8 bases outside the gene matches. The CDR3 reads CASNTGGLGDTQYF. As DNA, the CDR3 is TGTGCCAGCAATACAGGGGGCCTAGGAGATACGCAGTATTTT. The full variable domain, with the rest looked up from reference TRBV18 and TRBJ2-3, is NAGVMQNPRHLVRRRGQEARLRCSPMKGHSHVYWYRQLPEEGLKFMVYLQKENIIDESGMPKERFSAEFPKEGPSILRIQQVVRGDSAAYFCASNTGGLGDTQYFGPGTRLTVL.

CDR3 DNA: TGTGCCAGCAGCTTCAGGACACCCACCACCTACGAGCAGTACTTC. Translation gives CASSFRTPTTYEQYF. This chain joins TRBV11-2 and TRBJ2-7, with D maybe TRBD1 (5 bases). V lost 3 bases and J lost 2, with 14 bases in between. This CDR3 contains 15 residues. Germline V gene data show CDR1 as SGHAT and CDR2 as FQNNGV.

The gene calls are TRBV28 and TRBJ2-1, with D hard to call. Trimming left V 2 bases short and J 2 bases short, with 7 bases between. This CDR3 has 14 amino acids. Looked up from germline, CDR1 is MDHEN and CDR2 is SYDVKM. The chain's CDR3 is CASSLRGTYNEQFF. DNA for the CDR3: TGTGCCAGCAGTTTAAGAGGAACCTACAATGAGCAGTTCTTC.

The V call is TRBV6-5, the J call TRBJ1-3; 8 bases map to TRBD1. The length of the CDR3 is 15 residues. V trimming: 5 bases; J trimming: 3 bases; junction bases outside the gene matches: 6. Per the germline V gene, CDR1 is MNHEY and CDR2 is SVGAGI. This CDR3 is CASSARGQGGNTIYF. Written as DNA, the CDR3 is TGTGCCAGCAGTGCCAGGGGGCAGGGTGGAAACACCATATATTTT.

The rearrangement joins TRBV7-2 to TRBJ2-7; 10 nucleotides line up with TRBD2. This CDR3 comprises 15 residues. Trimming removed 3 bases from V and 9 bases from J; junction bases left unmatched: 11. From germline, CDR1 is SGHTA and CDR2 FQGNSA. DNA of the CDR3: TGTGCCAGCAGCTTTACTAGCGGGGCACAACCAAGGCAGTACTTC. Protein product: CASSFTSGAQPRQYF.

For the CDR3, the DNA is TGTGCCTGGCAGTTAGAGCGAGGGGGCTATGGCTACACCTTC. Protein: CAWQLERGGYGYTF. V usage is TRBV30 and J usage is TRBJ1-2, with D possibly being TRBD1 (6 bases). V was cut by 5 bases and J by 4 bases, with 17 bases left in between. The germline V gene has CDR1 GTSNPN and CDR2 SVGIG (reference sequence). The CDR3 consists of 14 residues.

This clone was seen once. The V gene is TRBV19, the J gene TRBJ1-5, with TRBD1 identical over 9 bases. The CDR3 length is 16 residues. V lost 6 bases and J lost 1; bases outside the gene matches: 7. Germline loops: CDR1 LNHDA, CDR2 SQIVND (reference sequence). CDR3 region: CASSPRTGASNQPQHF. CDR3 nucleotide sequence: TGTGCCAGTAGCCCTAGGACAGGGGCGAGCAATCAGCCCCAGCATTTT.

This chain links TRBV30 with TRBJ1-6; D gene ambiguous. Trimming took off 3 bases at V and 4 bases at J, with 16 bases between the two ends. The length of the CDR3 is 16 residues. The germline CDR1 and CDR2 sequences are GTSNPN and SVGIG (reference sequence). CDR3 loop: CAWSSGGDIYNSPLHF. The CDR3 region has the DNA TGTGCCTGGAGCTCCGGCGGAGATATTTATAATTCACCCCTCCACTTT. The whole variable domain, remainder taken from reference TRBV30 and TRBJ1-6, is SQTIHQWPATLVQPVGSPLSLECTVEGTSNPNLYWYRQAAGRGLQLLFYSVGIGQISSEVPQNLSASRPQDRQFILSSKKLLLSDSGFYLCAWSSGGDIYNSPLHFGNGTRLTVT.

The chain recombines TRBV4-1 with TRBJ2-3; 9 bases are a match to TRBD2. The V gene end was trimmed by 4 bases and the J gene end by 5 bases; junction bases not matched to a gene: 13. In germline, CDR1 is MGHRA, CDR2 YSYEKL. The CDR3 loop spans 17 amino acids. Here the CDR3 reads CASSPLAGGRAKDTQYF. In DNA, the CDR3 is TGCGCCAGCAGCCCCCTGGCTGGCGGGAGGGCCAAAGATACGCAGTATTTT.

The chain carries TRBV6-1 and TRBJ1-1; D is perhaps TRBD1 (6 bases). CDR3 length: 13 residues. Germline V gives CDR1 MNHNS, CDR2 SASEGT. V gave up 5 bases and J gave up 10 bases, with 17 bases separating them. The CDR3 is CASSTRDTGRAFF. The DNA of the CDR3 is TGTGCCAGCAGTACCCGGGACACAGGGCGAGCTTTCTTT.

This clone has just one count. This rearrangement joins TRBV5-6 to TRBJ1-4; D remains ambiguous. Germline CDR1 is SGHDT and CDR2 is YYEEEE. V was trimmed by 5 bases and J by 5 bases, leaving 13 bases between them. This CDR3 has 14 amino acids. Written as DNA, the CDR3 is TGTGCCAGCAGGCGGTACGGCGCGAATGAAAAACTGTTTTTT. This encodes CASRRYGANEKLFF.

Comment on this clone: Other nucleotide sequences from this sample produce the same CDR3. This chain joins TRBV6-5 and TRBJ1-1; tentative D call: TRBD1 (5 bases). V lost 0 bases and J lost 4, with 6 bases in between. The CDR3 covers 13 residues. Germline lookup yields CDR1 MNHEY and CDR2 SVGAGI. CDR3 loop: CASSYSGGTEAFF. Written as DNA, the CDR3 is TGTGCCAGCAGTTACTCGGGGGGCACTGAAGCTTTCTTT.

The V call is TRBV4-3, the J call TRBJ2-5; 14 nucleotides line up with TRBD2. CDR3 size: 17 residues. V shed 4 bases, J shed 2 bases, and the junction held 6 bases outside the gene matches. The germline V gene has CDR1 LGHNA and CDR2 YSLEER. In DNA, the CDR3 is TGCGCCAGCAGCCCGGGACTAGCGGGGGAATATCAAGAGACCCAGTACTTC. Its protein product is CASSPGLAGEYQETQYF.